The next 16 T cell receptor beta chains were all read from a single sample in a study of human CD8 memory T cell subsets. Making the TCR beta libraries relied on UMI-labeled 5' RACE. TCRdb reprocessed the 5' RACE reads, keeping one entry per CDR3 protein, no DNA. This sample's clone table lists some 5,400 distinct CDR3 sequences. The material sequenced was CD8+ T cells from PBMCs. These receptors were taken from a human donor in good health.

The chain is built from TRBV27 and TRBJ2-7; TCRdb picks TRBD1, but there is no DNA to check that call. The CDR3 length is 13 residues. CDR1 is MNHEY and CDR2 is SMNVEV in the germline V gene (reference sequence). The chain's CDR3 is CASSLNSGLEQYF.

The chain is built from TRBV4-1 and TRBJ1-1; TCRdb picks TRBD1, but there is no DNA to check that call. This CDR3 spans 15 amino acids. Germline CDR1 is MGHRA and CDR2 is YSYEKL. This CDR3 is CASSPNTGRDTEAFF.

The rearrangement uses TRBV5-1 and TRBJ2-7; TCRdb calls TRBD1, which cannot be checked without DNA. CDR1 is SGHRS, CDR2 YFSETQ, per germline. This CDR3 is built from 15 residues. The CDR3 sequence: CASSLGQGRTYEQYF.

The rearrangement uses TRBV14 and TRBJ2-7; TCRdb picks TRBD2, but there is no DNA to check that call. Germline CDR1 reads SGHDN; CDR2 reads FVKESK. The CDR3 extends over 13 amino acids. The chain's CDR3 is CASSPPSGYEQYF.

Judged by frequency, this clonotype is medium-sized (0.01 to 0.1%). V and J are TRBV2 and TRBJ2-3; TCRdb gives TRBD1 as the D gene, but with no DNA this cannot be confirmed. The CDR3 runs to 15 residues. Germline V gene sequence: CDR1 SNHLY, CDR2 FYNNEI. CDR3 loop: CASSAGTASTDTQYF.

V gene TRBV14 combines with J gene TRBJ2-1; as DNA is missing, the TRBD1 call by TCRdb cannot be tested. The germline CDR1 and CDR2 sequences are SGHDN and FVKESK. The CDR3 loop spans 15 amino acids. CDR3 in amino acids: CASSLAMGGLNEQFF.

The genes are TRBV27 and TRBJ1-1; TCRdb names TRBD1, which stays unverified in the absence of DNA. This CDR3 is 14 amino acids long. Germline CDR1 reads MNHEY; CDR2 reads SMNVEV (reference sequence). The CDR3 here is CASSITGYNTEAFF.

The chain has TRBV4-3 and TRBJ2-7. The germline gives CDR1 LGHNA, CDR2 YSLEER. CDR3 length equals 15 residues. This CDR3 is CASSPNWGSSYEQYF.

V gene TRBV7-6 combines with J gene TRBJ2-5; lacking DNA, the TRBD1 call made by TCRdb goes unchecked. The CDR3 length is 14 residues. Per germline, CDR1 SGHVS and CDR2 FNYEAQ. CDR3 protein: CASSDSVRGETQYF.

V gene TRBV9 combines with J gene TRBJ2-3; TCRdb returns TRBD2, unconfirmable since there is no DNA. CDR1 and CDR2 (germline): SGDLS, YYNGEE. The length of the CDR3 is 16 residues. The CDR3: CASSPAQSTSTDTQYF.

This chain uses TRBV10-2 with TRBJ1-2; the D call from TCRdb, TRBD1, cannot be confirmed without DNA. This CDR3 is 15 amino acids long. Germline values: CDR1 WSHSY, CDR2 SAAADI. The CDR3 spells CASSESRTPPGGYTF.

The rearrangement links TRBV12-3 or TRBV12-4 to TRBJ1-1. The CDR3 has 13 residues. This CDR3 is CASSYGLNTEAFF.

The chain employs TRBV10-2 and TRBJ1-1. Looked up from germline, CDR1 is WSHSY and CDR2 is SAAADI. This CDR3 spans 16 amino acids. The CDR3 sequence is CASVASFRLMNTEAFF.

J is TRBJ2-1 and V is TRBV11-3; absent DNA, TCRdb's TRBD1 call cannot be checked. Germline values: CDR1 SGHNT, CDR2 YENEEA. The CDR3 length is 13 residues. The CDR3 region is CASSLRGRNEQFF.

This clonotype shows up as medium-sized by frequency. This sequence joins TRBV7-8 and TRBJ2-3. This CDR3 has 15 residues. CDR1 is SGHVS, CDR2 FQNEAQ, per germline. CDR3 sequence reads: CASSPDGLAADTQYF. The full variable domain, with the rest looked up from reference TRBV7-8 and TRBJ2-3, is GAGVSQSPRYKVAKRGQDVALRCDPISGHVSLFWYQQALGQGPEFLTYFQNEAQLDKSGLPSDRFFAERPEGSVSTLKIQRTQQEDSAVYLCASSPDGLAADTQYFGPGTRLTVL.

This rearrangement joins TRBV11-2 to TRBJ2-4; the D call from TCRdb, TRBD2, cannot be confirmed without DNA. Germline values: CDR1 SGHAT, CDR2 FQNNGV. This CDR3 is 13 amino acids long. The CDR3 is CASSLGLAVYQYF.